A single sample is the source of the 28 T cell receptor beta chains below, sequenced in a study of blood T cells in healthy people across ages. Together with a sample-barcoded 5' primer, a J-beta primer mix was included in a second PCR lasting about 7 to 12 cycles. TCRdb re-derived calls from the 5' RACE reads in MiXCR, one entry per CDR3 protein. The repertoire has hundreds of thousands of distinct CDR3 sequences, about 56% of them found once; the top ten carry roughly 25%. The sequencing input was blood. These receptors were collected from a man in his forties in good health.

The CDR3 here is CASSQTLRGNSPLHF. In DNA, the CDR3 is TGTGCCAGCAGCCAAACGCTGAGAGGAAATTCACCCCTCCACTTT. The chain carries TRBV3-1 and TRBJ1-6; D is undetermined. This CDR3 has 15 amino acids. CDR1 and CDR2 from the germline V gene are LGHDT and YNNKEL (reference sequence). V shed 2 bases and J shed 7 bases, with 12 bases lying between them.

This clonotype has a single count. The chain joins TRBV29-1 to TRBJ2-7; the D is unclear. The germline V and J ends were trimmed by 4 bases and 1 base, with 14 bases remaining between them. Germline V CDR1 and CDR2: SQVTM, ANQGSEA. The CDR3 loop spans 14 amino acids. CDR3 sequence: CSVVAAERSYEQYF. The CDR3 DNA reads as TGCAGCGTTGTGGCCGCCGAAAGGTCCTACGAGCAGTACTTC.

The rearrangement joins TRBV20-1 to TRBJ1-1; D possibly corresponds to TRBD1 (6 bases). The germline CDR1 and CDR2 sequences are DFQATT and SNEGSKA (reference sequence). V was cut by 3 bases and J by 0 bases, with 14 bases left in between. The CDR3 runs 15 residues. CDR3 coding DNA: TGCAGTGCTAGCCCGGGGGCAGCGATGAACACTGAAGCTTTCTTT. Translating gives CSASPGAAMNTEAFF.

The table lists this clonotype with a few counts. This chain connects TRBV7-9 to TRBJ2-7; 10 bases are a match to TRBD2. The CDR3 loop spans 15 amino acids. J lost 6 bases, V lost 5 bases, and 10 bases had no gene match. Germline V CDR1 and CDR2: SEHNR, FQNEAQ (reference sequence). In nucleotides, the CDR3 is TGTGCCAGCAGCCACTCGGAGAGCGGGAGGGGCGAGCAGTACTTC. Protein sequence: CASSHSESGRGEQYF.

A single count supports this clonotype. The chain joins TRBV6-2 or TRBV6-3 to TRBJ2-1; 7 bases map to TRBD2. From germline, CDR1 is MNHEY and CDR2 SVGEGT. J was trimmed by 4 bases and V by 0 bases; bases with no gene match: 18. The CDR3 is 20 residues long. The CDR3 reads CASSYSILTRRGRGYNEQFF. The CDR3 DNA sequence: TGTGCCAGCAGTTACTCGATTTTAACCCGACGCGGGAGAGGATACAATGAGCAGTTCTTC.

This clonotype has a handful of counts. This rearrangement joins TRBV6-4 to TRBJ2-1; 7 nucleotides line up with TRBD1. The closer fit of TRBJ2-7 to the DNA end suggests the J call may be wrong. This CDR3 contains 15 residues. The germline V gene encodes CDR1 MRHNA and CDR2 SNTAGT. The CDR3 coding sequence is TGTGCCAGCAGTGACTCAGGGGGCTCCTACAATGAGCAGTACTTC. Its protein is CASSDSGGSYNEQYF.

The V gene is TRBV12-3 or TRBV12-4, the J gene TRBJ2-3; perhaps TRBD1 as D (6 bases). The V end was cut by 2 bases, the J end by 2 bases, with 11 bases between. The CDR3 consists of 15 residues. CDR3 in amino acids: CASSLFRQDTDTQYF. CDR3 DNA: TGTGCCAGCAGTTTATTCAGACAGGACACAGATACGCAGTATTTT.

This clonotype was seen just once. The chain is built from TRBV20-1 and TRBJ2-4, with D possibly matching TRBD2 (6 bases). The end of the DNA fits TRBJ2-7 better, so the J call may be wrong. The CDR3 extends over 14 amino acids. Per germline, CDR1 DFQATT and CDR2 SNEGSKA (reference sequence). The CDR3 loop is CSALSGDFTYEQYF. The CDR3 region has the DNA TGCAGTGCTCTAAGTGGGGACTTCACCTACGAGCAGTACTTC.

The V call is TRBV20-1, the J call TRBJ1-4; 8 bases match TRBD1. The CDR3 sequence is 17 residues long. The germline gives CDR1 DFQATT, CDR2 SNEGSKA (reference sequence). V gave up 3 bases and J gave up 0 bases; unmatched junction bases: 9. The CDR3: CSASPGGADATNEKLFF. CDR3 nucleotide sequence: TGCAGTGCTAGCCCAGGGGGCGCCGATGCAACTAATGAAAAACTGTTTTTT.

Comment on this clonotype: This may be a read error, as it is one base from a much larger clone. CDR3 in DNA: TGCAGCCCTCCCCCGGCGTGCTGGGCGGACAATGAGCAGTACTTC. This gives the protein CSPPPACWADNEQYF. This sequence joins TRBV20-1 and TRBJ2-1, with D possibly being TRBD1 (5 bases). Matching the DNA end better, TRBJ2-7 makes the J call doubtful. The germline gives CDR1 DFQATT, CDR2 SNEGSKA (reference sequence). The CDR3 consists of 15 residues.

The table lists this clonotype with many counts. This chain uses TRBV7-2 with TRBJ1-1; a weak D match, TRBD1 (5 bases). This CDR3 is built from 21 residues. Looked up from germline, CDR1 is SGHTA and CDR2 is FQGNSA. V was clipped by 4 bases and J by 0 bases, with 30 bases between them. The CDR3 DNA is TGTGCCAGCAGCTCCCCGGGACGGGGTCCCGGGAGCAGGGTGCTGAACACTGAAGCTTTCTTT. This encodes CASSSPGRGPGSRVLNTEAFF.

Only a few counts were recorded for this clonotype. The rearrangement links TRBV7-2 to TRBJ2-5; D could derive from TRBD1 or TRBD2 (5 bases each). This CDR3 spans 15 amino acids. Between the trimmed V and J ends, which lost 1 base and 3 bases, there was a span of 12 bases. Germline V gene sequence: CDR1 SGHTA, CDR2 FQGNSA. The CDR3 region is CASSLVTGPEETQYF. CDR3 bases: TGTGCCAGCAGCTTAGTAACGGGGCCGGAAGAGACCCAGTACTTC.

In its sample, this clonotype was seen a few times. This chain links TRBV11-2 with TRBJ2-3, with D maybe TRBD1 (5 bases). The V gene lost 5 bases and the J gene lost 1 base, with 16 bases spanning the gap. The CDR3 runs to 16 residues. Germline lookup yields CDR1 SGHAT and CDR2 FQNNGV. The CDR3 sequence is CASSDRATKRTDTQYF. As DNA, the CDR3 is TGTGCCAGCAGCGACAGAGCTACAAAACGCACAGATACGCAGTATTTT.

V usage is TRBV7-2 and J usage is TRBJ1-1; 7 nucleotides line up with TRBD1. Looked up from germline, CDR1 is SGHTA and CDR2 is FQGNSA. Losses at the gene ends were 5 bases for V and 5 bases for J; bases not matched to a gene: 11. CDR3 length equals 15 residues. CDR3 bases: TGTGCCAGCAGCCAAAAAACAGGGGAGAGAACTGAAGCTTTCTTT. Its translation is CASSQKTGERTEAFF.

The CDR3 sequence is CASSQAAGSSSYYEQYF. CDR3 coding DNA: TGCGCCAGCAGCCAAGCGGCAGGTTCCTCTTCTTACTACGAGCAGTACTTC. The rearrangement joins TRBV4-1 to TRBJ2-7; D is uncertain. V was clipped by 1 base and J by 3 bases, with 19 bases between them. CDR3 length: 17 amino acids. The germline CDR1 and CDR2 sequences are MGHRA and YSYEKL.

This clonotype was detected only a few times. The V gene is TRBV12-3 or TRBV12-4, the J gene TRBJ1-1; 7 positions match TRBD1. The CDR3 consists of 14 residues. V trimming: 0 bases; J trimming: 6 bases; junction bases outside the gene matches: 4. As DNA, the CDR3 is TGTGCCAGCAGTTTAGCGGGGACAGCACCTGAAGCTTTCTTT. Its protein is CASSLAGTAPEAFF.

This clonotype was seen more than once but under ten times. V and J are TRBV12-3 or TRBV12-4 and TRBJ2-5; 10 positions agree with TRBD1. The V and J ends lost 4 bases and 4 bases, in that order; junction bases with no gene match: 6. The CDR3 is made up of 15 amino acids. The CDR3 sequence is CASSSPGQGIETQYF. In DNA, the CDR3 is TGTGCCAGCAGTTCTCCGGGACAGGGGATAGAGACCCAGTACTTC.

This sequence joins TRBV9 and TRBJ2-1; 8 nucleotides line up with TRBD2. This CDR3 spans 16 amino acids. V lost 3 bases, J lost 6 bases, and 11 bases stayed unmatched. Germline values: CDR1 SGDLS, CDR2 YYNGEE. CDR3: CASSDFGGANPNEQFF. DNA of the CDR3: TGTGCCAGCAGCGACTTCGGGGGGGCGAATCCCAATGAGCAGTTCTTC.

This clonotype was seen more than once but under ten times. The rearrangement uses TRBV29-1 and TRBJ2-3; 9 bases agree with TRBD1. The CDR3 extends over 15 amino acids. Germline-derived CDR1 and CDR2 are SQVTM and ANQGSEA. After removal of 4 bases from V and 0 bases from J, the junction contained 5 bases not matched to a gene. The CDR3 bases are TGCAGCGTTGTAGGGACAGGGACTAGCACAGATACGCAGTATTTT. The encoded protein is CSVVGTGTSTDTQYF.

This sequence joins TRBV9 and TRBJ2-3; 11 bases agree with TRBD2. Germline V lookup: CDR1 SGDLS, CDR2 YYNGEE. Unmatched junction bases numbered 5, after V lost 0 bases and J lost 5 bases. The CDR3 covers 16 residues. CDR3 loop: CASSVVTSGEIDTQYF. The DNA of the CDR3 is TGTGCCAGCAGCGTAGTGACTAGCGGGGAGATAGATACGCAGTATTTT.

This clonotype has only a few counts. The rearrangement links TRBV5-1 to TRBJ2-7; D remains unclear. The J call is in doubt because the DNA end fits TRBJ2-5 better. The CDR3 is made up of 12 amino acids. The V gene's germline CDR1 is SGHRS and CDR2 YFSETQ. The CDR3 DNA sequence: TGCGCCAGCAGCTCTCACGGGGAGACCCAGTACTTC. Protein product: CASSSHGETQYF.

Many counts were recorded for this clonotype. This chain joins TRBV12-3 or TRBV12-4 and TRBJ2-7; tentatively, D is TRBD1 (5 bases). The CDR3 sequence is 14 residues long. V lost 3 bases and J lost 5, with 14 bases in between. CDR3 nucleotide sequence: TGTGCCAGCAGTTTTTATAGGGGTCGGGACGAGCAGTACTTC. Translation: CASSFYRGRDEQYF.

This clonotype was detected only a few times. The chain combines TRBV29-1 with TRBJ1-5; D perhaps matches TRBD1 (5 bases). In germline, CDR1 is SQVTM, CDR2 ANQGSEA. The V and J ends lost 5 bases and 3 bases respectively, with 14 bases between them. CDR3 size: 14 residues. For the CDR3, the DNA is TGCAGCGTTCTGGTGGGGGGTACCAATCAGCCCCAGCATTTT. Its protein is CSVLVGGTNQPQHF.

In DNA, the CDR3 is TGTGCCAGCAGCTTACAGGCCAGAAACAATGAGCAGTTCTTC. This encodes CASSLQARNNEQFF. V is TRBV13 and J is TRBJ2-1; D is unresolved. The CDR3 has 14 residues. Trimming took off 2 bases at V and 5 bases at J, with 10 bases between the two ends. The germline gives CDR1 PRHDT, CDR2 FYEKMQ (reference sequence).

The chain links TRBV6-2 or TRBV6-3 to TRBJ2-6; TRBD1 is a possible D gene (6 bases). Germline V gene lookup returns CDR1 MNHEY and CDR2 SVGEGT. V was shortened by 6 bases and J by 2 bases, with 14 bases between the two germline ends. The CDR3 has 16 amino acids. CDR3 sequence: CASSSTGLAGANVLTF. The CDR3 DNA sequence: TGTGCCAGCAGCAGTACAGGGCTCGCTGGGGCCAACGTCCTGACTTTC.

The chain joins TRBV28 to TRBJ2-3; 7 bases map to TRBD2. Germline V gene lookup returns CDR1 MDHEN and CDR2 SYDVKM. The CDR3 consists of 19 residues. The J segment lost 0 bases and the V segment lost 6 bases, leaving 18 bases of the junction unmatched. CDR3 loop: CASRRGAGLNPRSTDTQYF. The CDR3 bases are TGTGCCAGCAGGAGGGGAGCGGGACTTAACCCGAGGAGCACAGATACGCAGTATTTT.

The chain joins TRBV7-7 to TRBJ2-3; D is perhaps TRBD1 (6 bases). Germline V CDR1 and CDR2: SSHAT, FNYEAQ (reference sequence). The CDR3 extends over 13 amino acids. For the CDR3, the DNA is TGTGCTACCTCGGACAGTATCGCAGATACGCAGTATTTT. The encoded protein is CATSDSIADTQYF.

Worth noting for this clonotype: This may be a read error: a much more frequent sequence differs by one nucleotide. The chain employs TRBV28 and TRBJ2-2, with D maybe TRBD2 (5 bases). The germline V and J ends were trimmed by 11 bases and 4 bases, with 23 bases remaining between them. This CDR3 is 16 amino acids long. Germline assignment: CDR1 MDHEN and CDR2 SYDVKM. This chain's CDR3 is CAGLEELPIFTGELFF. The DNA of the CDR3 is TGTGCCGGCCTGGAGGAACTCCCGATATTCACCGGGGAGCTGTTTTTT.